This T cell receptor (beta chain) was obtained from a study of shared clonotypes between healthy human individuals. Some clones are missing from TCRdb's copy, which holds only in-frame ones; the method was immunoSEQ multiplex PCR. The data hold more than 900,000 clones, with roughly 74% observed a single time. The CDR3 extends over 14 amino acids. CDR1 is MNHNY, CDR2 SVGAGI, per germline (reference sequence). Trimming pared 5 bases from V and 0 bases from J, leaving 11 bases between. Every one of the donors was a Caucasian adult that lived in Nashville, Tennessee. The V and J genes are TRBV6-6 and TRBJ2-7, with D maybe TRBD1 (5 bases). Sequencing was done on a sample of memory CD4+ T cells from PBMCs. The sample's subset: CD45RA-negative fraction. This receptor was taken from a man between 18 and 35 years old in good health. Some clones in this sample may be carry-over from other donors' samples. CDR3 sequence: CASSPQANSYEQYF. The CDR3 DNA reads as TGTGCCAGCAGTCCACAGGCAAACTCCTACGAGCAGTACTTC.